Shown below are 5 T cell receptor beta chains from a single sample sequenced in a study of blood T cell repertoires in COVID-19. Profiled with immunoSEQ multiplex PCR; TCRdb holds only in-frame clones, not every one. The table includes under 300,000 clones, 86% detected once. The sample was peripheral blood. These TCRs come from a man aged 60 to 69 with acute or convalescent COVID-19.

This clone occurred a few times. The CDR3 is CASSPDRGRGTEAFF. In DNA form, the CDR3 reads TGCGCCAGCAGCCCCGACAGGGGGCGGGGTACTGAAGCTTTCTTT. The V call is TRBV4-1, the J call TRBJ1-1; 10 nucleotides agree with TRBD1. The CDR3 length is 15 residues. Germline CDR1 MGHRA, CDR2 YSYEKL. Trimming cost V 4 bases and J 5 bases; bases outside gene matches: 7.

This chain connects TRBV21-1 to TRBJ1-5. TRBV21-1 is shown as a pseudogene. CDR3 length equals 16 residues. For the CDR3, the DNA is TGTGCCAGCAGCAAAGAGAGGCACCTTAGCAATCAGCCCCAGCATTTT. Translating it yields CASSKERHLSNQPQHF.

The genes are TRBV2 and TRBJ2-2; TRBD1 is a possible D gene (5 bases). Trimming took 9 bases from V and 1 from J, leaving 15 bases between them. Germline CDR1 SNHLY, CDR2 FYNNEI. This CDR3 has 15 amino acids. The CDR3 DNA is TGTGCCAGGGCCAGTGACAGAAAGAACACCGGGGAGCTGTTTTTT. Its translation: CARASDRKNTGELFF.

This chain links TRBV10-1 with TRBJ2-1, with 10 bases identical to TRBD2. The germline V gene has CDR1 WNHNN and CDR2 SYGVQD (reference sequence). The V gene end was trimmed by 4 bases and the J gene end by 4 bases; junction bases not matched to a gene: 1. This CDR3 spans 14 amino acids. The CDR3 DNA sequence: TGCGCCAGCAGTGGGACTAGCGGATACAATGAGCAGTTCTTC. Translating it yields CASSGTSGYNEQFF.

The J gene is TRBJ1-2, the V gene TRBV18; the D is unclear. V was cut by 4 bases and J by 6 bases, with 12 bases left in between. This CDR3 is 13 amino acids long. The germline V gene encodes CDR1 KGHSH and CDR2 LQKENI. CDR3 residues: CASSLLGEDGYTF. CDR3 sequence (DNA): TGTGCCAGCTCACTACTCGGGGAGGATGGCTACACCTTC.